This TCR beta chain was recorded in a study of T cells in Graves' hyperthyroidism and ophthalmopathy. A lack of ophthalmopathy progression within 18 months defined stable Graves' hyperthyroidism. The hyperthyroidism was newly diagnosed and had lasted under 2 months; the patients were aged 18 to 65. Clinical symptoms, serum thyroxine and TRAb, thyroid ultrasound and orbital computed tomography were used for the diagnoses. Per germline, CDR1 SNHLY and CDR2 FYNNEI. With 3 bases removed from V and 3 bases from J, the gap between germline ends came to 4 bases. The CDR3 loop spans 12 amino acids. RNA transcripts gave rise to amplified TCR beta CDR3 regions. First-round RT-PCR of the TCR CDR3 relied on the HTBI primer set. TCRdb reanalysed the multiplex PCR reads using MiXCR and keeps one entry per CDR3 protein. The sample lists about 500,000 distinct CDR3 sequences; 16% were seen once. This clonotype was seen only a few times.

This chain connects TRBV2 to TRBJ2-3; D gene uncertain. The sample consisted of blood. This sequence was found in a woman aged 18-29 years with Graves' hyperthyroidism. The CDR3 spells CASSEGTDTQYF. DNA of the CDR3: TGTGCCAGCAGTGAGGGGACAGATACGCAGTATTTT.